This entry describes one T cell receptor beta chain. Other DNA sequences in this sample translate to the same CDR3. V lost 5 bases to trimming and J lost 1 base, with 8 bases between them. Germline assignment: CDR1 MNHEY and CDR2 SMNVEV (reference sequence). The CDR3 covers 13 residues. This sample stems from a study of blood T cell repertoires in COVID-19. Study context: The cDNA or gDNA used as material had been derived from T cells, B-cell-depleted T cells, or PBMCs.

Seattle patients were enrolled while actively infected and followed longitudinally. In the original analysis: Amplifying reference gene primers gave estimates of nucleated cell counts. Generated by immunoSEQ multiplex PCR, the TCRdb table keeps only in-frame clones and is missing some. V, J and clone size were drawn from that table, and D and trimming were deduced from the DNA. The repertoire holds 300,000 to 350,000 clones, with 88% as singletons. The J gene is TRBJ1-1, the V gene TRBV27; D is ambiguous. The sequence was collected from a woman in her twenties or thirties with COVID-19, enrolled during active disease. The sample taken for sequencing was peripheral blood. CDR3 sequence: CASSLRENTEAFF. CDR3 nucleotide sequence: TGTGCCAGCAGTCTTCGGGAGAACACTGAAGCTTTCTTT.